This T cell receptor beta chain appears in the sequencing data of a study of molecular identifiers for immune sequencing clone quantification. MiXCR was run by TCRdb on the PCR reads, yielding one entry per CDR3 protein. This table holds nearly 650,000 distinct CDR3 sequences, around 25% found once. Study-wide points: Identical barcode-sharing TCR molecules could lead to underestimated sizes for highly expanded clones. Effector cells had over 98% of their molecules in clones above 20 RNA copies, while naive cells had under 1%.

CDR1 and CDR2 from the germline V gene are MNHEY and SVGEGT. CDR3 length: 17 residues. Points on this clonotype: Its antigen is currently unknown. The junction departs from the called germline gene at one end, perhaps through a read error.

Sequenced input: naive CD8+ T cells from blood, with Jurkat cell RNA spiked in. Subset meaning: FACS-sorted CD8+CD4-CCR7+CD45RA+ naive T cells. V gene TRBV6-2 or TRBV6-3 combines with J gene TRBJ2-5; TRBD2 matches 11 bases. The TCR originated in a human donor in good health. Some libraries in this study had Jurkat cell RNA spiked in. CDR3 DNA sequence: TGTGCCAGCAGTTACTCGGGGACTAGCGGTTTCCAAGAGACCCTGTACTTC. This translates into CASSYSGTSGFQETLYF.